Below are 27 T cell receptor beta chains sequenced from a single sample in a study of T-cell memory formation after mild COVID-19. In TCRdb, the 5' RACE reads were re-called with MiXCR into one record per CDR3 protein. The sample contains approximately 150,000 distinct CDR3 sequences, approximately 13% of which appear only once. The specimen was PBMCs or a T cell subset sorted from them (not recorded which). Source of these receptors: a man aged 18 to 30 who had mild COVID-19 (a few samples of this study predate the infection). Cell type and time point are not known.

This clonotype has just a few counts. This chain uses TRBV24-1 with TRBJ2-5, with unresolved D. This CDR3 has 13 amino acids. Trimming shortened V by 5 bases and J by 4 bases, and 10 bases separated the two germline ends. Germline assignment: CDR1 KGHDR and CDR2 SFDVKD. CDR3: CATSGARRETQYF. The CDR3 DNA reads TGTGCCACCAGTGGGGCCCGCCGAGAGACCCAGTACTTC.

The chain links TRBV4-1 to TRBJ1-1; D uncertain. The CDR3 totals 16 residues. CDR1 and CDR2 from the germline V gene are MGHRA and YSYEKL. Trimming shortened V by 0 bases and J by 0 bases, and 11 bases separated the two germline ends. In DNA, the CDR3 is TGCGCCAGCAGCCAAGACAACCGGAAATTGAACACTGAAGCTTTCTTT. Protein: CASSQDNRKLNTEAFF.

The CDR3 spells CSARKGDVRNQPQHF. The DNA for the CDR3 is TGCAGTGCTAGGAAGGGGGACGTTCGTAATCAGCCCCAGCATTTT. This chain links TRBV20-1 with TRBJ1-5; maybe TRBD1 (6 bases). The CDR3 spans 15 residues. The germline V gene encodes CDR1 DFQATT and CDR2 SNEGSKA (reference sequence). V lost 3 bases and J 4 bases, leaving 16 bases between the germline ends.

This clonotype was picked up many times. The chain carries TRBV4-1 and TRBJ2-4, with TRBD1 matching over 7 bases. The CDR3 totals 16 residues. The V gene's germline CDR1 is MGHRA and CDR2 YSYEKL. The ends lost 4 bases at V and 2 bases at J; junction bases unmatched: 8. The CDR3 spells CASSLDQGDSKNIQYF. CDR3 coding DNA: TGCGCCAGCAGCCTCGACCAGGGGGATTCCAAAAACATTCAGTACTTC.

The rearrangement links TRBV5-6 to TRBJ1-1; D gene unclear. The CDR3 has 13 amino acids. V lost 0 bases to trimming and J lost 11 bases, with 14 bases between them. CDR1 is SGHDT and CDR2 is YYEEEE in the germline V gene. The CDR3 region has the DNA TGTGCCAGCAGCTTGGACCGTGGTGATGCTGCTTTCTTT. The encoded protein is CASSLDRGDAAFF.

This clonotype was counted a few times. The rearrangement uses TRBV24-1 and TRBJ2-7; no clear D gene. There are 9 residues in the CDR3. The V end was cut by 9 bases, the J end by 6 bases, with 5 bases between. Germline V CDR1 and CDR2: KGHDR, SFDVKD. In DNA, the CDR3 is TGTGCCACCCCGTGCGAGCAGTACGTC. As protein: CATPCEQYV.

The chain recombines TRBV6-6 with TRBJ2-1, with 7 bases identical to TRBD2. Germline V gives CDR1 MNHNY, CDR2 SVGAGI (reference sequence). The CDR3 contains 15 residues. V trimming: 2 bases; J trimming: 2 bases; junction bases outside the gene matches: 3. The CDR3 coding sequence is TGTGCCAGCAGTTACGGTGGGACTACCTACAATGAGCAGTTCTTC. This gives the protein CASSYGGTTYNEQFF.

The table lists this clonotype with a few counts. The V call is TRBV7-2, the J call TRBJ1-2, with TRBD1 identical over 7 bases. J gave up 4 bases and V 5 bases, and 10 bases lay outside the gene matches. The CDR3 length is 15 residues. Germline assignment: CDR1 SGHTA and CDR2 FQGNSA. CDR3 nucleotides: TGTGCCAGCAGCGCCAGCCAGGGGGTGGGCTATGGCTACACCTTC. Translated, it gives CASSASQGVGYGYTF.

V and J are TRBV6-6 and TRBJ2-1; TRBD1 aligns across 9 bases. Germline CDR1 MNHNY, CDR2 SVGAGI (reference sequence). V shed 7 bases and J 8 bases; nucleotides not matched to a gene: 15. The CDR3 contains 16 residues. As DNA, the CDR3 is TGTGCCAGCACCTACCGGGACAGGGTAACCGAGCATGAGCAGTTCTTC. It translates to CASTYRDRVTEHEQFF.

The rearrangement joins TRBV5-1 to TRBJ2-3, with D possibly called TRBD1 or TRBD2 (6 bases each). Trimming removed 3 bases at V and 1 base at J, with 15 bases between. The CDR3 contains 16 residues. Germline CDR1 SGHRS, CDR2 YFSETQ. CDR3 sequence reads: CASSYARGGGTDTQYF. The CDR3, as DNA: TGCGCCAGCAGCTACGCCAGGGGCGGGGGCACAGATACGCAGTATTTT.

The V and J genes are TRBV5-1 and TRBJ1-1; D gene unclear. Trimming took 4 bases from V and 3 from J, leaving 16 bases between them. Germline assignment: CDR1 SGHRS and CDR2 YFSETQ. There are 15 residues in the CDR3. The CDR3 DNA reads TGCGCCAGCAGCCTGATAGGGAGGGAGGACACTGAAGCTTTCTTT. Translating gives CASSLIGREDTEAFF.

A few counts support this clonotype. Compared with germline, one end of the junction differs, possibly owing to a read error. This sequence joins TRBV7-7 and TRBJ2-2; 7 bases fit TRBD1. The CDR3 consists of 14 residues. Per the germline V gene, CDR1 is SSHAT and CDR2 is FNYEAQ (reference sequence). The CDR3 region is CASSVNRGPGELFF. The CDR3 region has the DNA TGTGCTAGCAGCGTCAACAGGGGACCCGGGGAGCTGTTTTTT.

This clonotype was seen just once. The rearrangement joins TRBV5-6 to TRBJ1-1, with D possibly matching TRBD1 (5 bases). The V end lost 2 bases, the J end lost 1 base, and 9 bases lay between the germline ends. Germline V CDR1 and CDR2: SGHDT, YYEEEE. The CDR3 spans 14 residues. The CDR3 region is CASSLPGRNTEAFF. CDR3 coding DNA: TGTGCCAGCAGCTTACCAGGGAGGAACACTGAAGCTTTCTTT.

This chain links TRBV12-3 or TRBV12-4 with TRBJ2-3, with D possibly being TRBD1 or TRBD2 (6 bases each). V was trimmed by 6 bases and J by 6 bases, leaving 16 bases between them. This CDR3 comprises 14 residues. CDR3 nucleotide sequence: TGTGCCAGCAGCCTCGGGGGCCCCATGGATACGCAGTATTTT. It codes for CASSLGGPMDTQYF.

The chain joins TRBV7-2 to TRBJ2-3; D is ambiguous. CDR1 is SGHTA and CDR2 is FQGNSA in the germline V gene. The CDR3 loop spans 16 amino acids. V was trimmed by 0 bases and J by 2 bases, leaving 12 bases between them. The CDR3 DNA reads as TGTGCCAGCAGCTTAGCCGCCCTGCTTCTCACAGATACGCAGTATTTT. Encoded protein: CASSLAALLLTDTQYF. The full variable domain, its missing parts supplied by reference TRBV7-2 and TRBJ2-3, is GAGVSQSPSNKVTEKGKDVELRCDPISGHTALYWYRQSLGQGLEFLIYFQGNSAPDKSGLPSDRFSAERTGGSVSTLTIQRTQQEDSAVYLCASSLAALLLTDTQYFGPGTRLTVL.

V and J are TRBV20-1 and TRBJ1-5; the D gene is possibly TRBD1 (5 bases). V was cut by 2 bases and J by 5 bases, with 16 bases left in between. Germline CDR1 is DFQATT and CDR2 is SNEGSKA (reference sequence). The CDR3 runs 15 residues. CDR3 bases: TGCAGTGCTAGACCTCCGGGACGGGTTGATCAGCCCCAGCATTTT. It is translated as CSARPPGRVDQPQHF.

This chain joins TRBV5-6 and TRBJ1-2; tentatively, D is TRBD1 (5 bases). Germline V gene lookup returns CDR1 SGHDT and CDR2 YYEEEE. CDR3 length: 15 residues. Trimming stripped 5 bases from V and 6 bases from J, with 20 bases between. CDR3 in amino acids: CASRPRDRPRNGYTF. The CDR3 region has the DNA TGTGCCAGCAGACCGAGGGACCGCCCGAGGAATGGCTACACCTTC.

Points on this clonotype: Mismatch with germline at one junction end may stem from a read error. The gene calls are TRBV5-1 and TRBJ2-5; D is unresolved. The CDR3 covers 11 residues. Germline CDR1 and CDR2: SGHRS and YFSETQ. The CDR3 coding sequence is TGCGCCAGCAGACGCCAAGAGACCCGGTACTTC. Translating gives CASRRQETRYF.

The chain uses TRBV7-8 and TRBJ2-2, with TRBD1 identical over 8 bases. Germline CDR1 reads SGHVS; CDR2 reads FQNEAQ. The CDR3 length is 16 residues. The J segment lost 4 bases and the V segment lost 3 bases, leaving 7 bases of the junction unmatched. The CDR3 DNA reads TGTGCCAGCAGCTTCTCCGAGGACAGGGTCACCGGGGAGCTGTTTTTT. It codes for CASSFSEDRVTGELFF.

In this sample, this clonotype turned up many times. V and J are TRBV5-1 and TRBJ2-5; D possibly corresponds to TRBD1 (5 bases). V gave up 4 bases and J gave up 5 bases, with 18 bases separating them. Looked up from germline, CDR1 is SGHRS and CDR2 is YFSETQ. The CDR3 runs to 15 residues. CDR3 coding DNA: TGCGCCAGCAGCATACTCCAGGGAAGTGAGGAGACCCAGTACTTC. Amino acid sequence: CASSILQGSEETQYF.

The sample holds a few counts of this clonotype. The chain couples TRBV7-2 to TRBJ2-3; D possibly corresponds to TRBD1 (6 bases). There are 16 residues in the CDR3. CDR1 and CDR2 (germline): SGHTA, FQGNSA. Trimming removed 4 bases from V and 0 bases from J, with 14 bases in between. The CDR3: CASSSRTATSTDTQYF. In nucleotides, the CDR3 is TGTGCCAGCAGCTCGAGGACAGCCACTAGCACAGATACGCAGTATTTT.

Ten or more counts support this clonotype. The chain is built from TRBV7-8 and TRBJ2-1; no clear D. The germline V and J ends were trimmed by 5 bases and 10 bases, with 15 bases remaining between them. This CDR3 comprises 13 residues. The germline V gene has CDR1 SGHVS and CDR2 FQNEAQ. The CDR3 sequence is CASSIRASPEQFF. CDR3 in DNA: TGTGCCAGCAGCATAAGGGCTAGTCCGGAGCAGTTCTTC.

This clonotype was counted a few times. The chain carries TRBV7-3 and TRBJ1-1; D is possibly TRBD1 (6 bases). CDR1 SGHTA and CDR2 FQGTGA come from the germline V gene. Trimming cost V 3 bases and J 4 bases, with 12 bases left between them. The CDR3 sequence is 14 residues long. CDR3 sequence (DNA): TGTGCCAGCAGCTTCCTCGGAGGGGGCACTGAAGCTTTCTTT. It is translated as CASSFLGGGTEAFF.

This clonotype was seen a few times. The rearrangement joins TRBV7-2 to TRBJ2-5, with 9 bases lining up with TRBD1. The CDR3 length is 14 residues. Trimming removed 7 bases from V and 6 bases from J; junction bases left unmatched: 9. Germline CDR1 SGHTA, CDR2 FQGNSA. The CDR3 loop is CASIPGTGSKTQYF. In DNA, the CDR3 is TGTGCCAGCATCCCCGGGACAGGGTCGAAGACCCAGTACTTC.

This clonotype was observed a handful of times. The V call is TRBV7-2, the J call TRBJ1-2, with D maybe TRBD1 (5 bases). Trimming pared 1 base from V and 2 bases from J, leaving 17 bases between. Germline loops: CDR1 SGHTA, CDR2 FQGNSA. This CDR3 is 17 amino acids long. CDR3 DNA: TGTGCCAGCAGCTTAGTAGGCGGGACTCCAATAAACTATGGCTACACCTTC. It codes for CASSLVGGTPINYGYTF.

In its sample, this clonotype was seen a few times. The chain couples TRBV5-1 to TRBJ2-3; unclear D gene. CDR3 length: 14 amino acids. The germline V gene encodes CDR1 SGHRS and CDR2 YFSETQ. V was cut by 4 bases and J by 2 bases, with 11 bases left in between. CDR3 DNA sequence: TGCGCCAGCAGCAAGGAGAGTACCACAGATACGCAGTATTTT. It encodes CASSKESTTDTQYF. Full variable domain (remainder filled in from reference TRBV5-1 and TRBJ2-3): KAGVTQTPRYLIKTRGQQVTLSCSPISGHRSVSWYQQTPGQGLQFLFEYFSETQRNKGNFPGRFSGRQFSNSRSEMNVSTLELGDSALYLCASSKESTTDTQYFGPGTRLTVL.

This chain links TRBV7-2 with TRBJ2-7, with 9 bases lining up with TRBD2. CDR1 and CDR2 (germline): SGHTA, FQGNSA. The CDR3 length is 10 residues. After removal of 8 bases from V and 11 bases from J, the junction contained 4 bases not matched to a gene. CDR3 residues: CASGGTSKYF. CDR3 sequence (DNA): TGTGCCAGCGGAGGGACTAGCAAGTACTTC.